A single sample gave rise to the 14 T cell receptor beta chains below, sequenced in a study of T-cell reconstitution after alpha-beta-depleted transplantation in children. Construction of the TCRbeta library involved unique molecular identifiers. TCRdb processed the PCR reads anew with MiXCR; each CDR3 protein has one entry. Among about 420,000 distinct CDR3 sequences listed, about 16% were seen once. Source: PBMCs, mostly from graft donor cells, taken 360 days after TCRalphabeta/CD19-depleted stem cell transplant. These receptors were taken from a boy under two years old who had a stem cell transplant for Wiskott-Aldrich syndrome, so the T cells may come from the graft donor.

The gene calls are TRBV28 and TRBJ2-7; 8 bases fit TRBD1. The CDR3 is 17 residues long. In germline, CDR1 is MDHEN, CDR2 SYDVKM. J was trimmed by 4 bases and V by 5 bases; bases with no gene match: 16. In DNA, the CDR3 is TGTGCCAGCAGTAACATTACCGGAACAGGGGGAAGGTACGAGCAGTACTTC. Encoded protein: CASSNITGTGGRYEQYF. Based on the CDR3 plus reference TRBV28 and TRBJ2-7, the full variable domain is DVKVTQSSRYLVKRTGEKVFLECVQDMDHENMFWYRQDPGLGLRLIYFSYDVKMKEKGDIPEGYSVSREKKERFSLILESASTNQTSMYLCASSNITGTGGRYEQYFGPGTRLTVT.

This clonotype was counted only a few times. The chain recombines TRBV25-1 with TRBJ1-2; maybe TRBD1 (5 bases). The CDR3 is made up of 14 amino acids. Germline CDR1 reads MGHDK; CDR2 reads SYGVNS. V shed 3 bases and J shed 4 bases, with 12 bases lying between them. The CDR3 reads CASSEQGRGYGYTF. For the CDR3, the DNA is TGTGCCAGCAGTGAGCAGGGAAGAGGCTATGGCTACACCTTC.

The rearrangement links TRBV20-1 to TRBJ1-2; maybe TRBD1 (5 bases). Trimming shortened V by 1 base and J by 4 bases, and 16 bases separated the two germline ends. Germline lookup yields CDR1 DFQATT and CDR2 SNEGSKA (reference sequence). This CDR3 has 15 amino acids. CDR3 in amino acids: CSARAGTLTFYGYTF. The CDR3 bases are TGCAGTGCTAGAGCTGGGACCCTGACCTTCTATGGCTACACCTTC.

The rearrangement uses TRBV7-9 and TRBJ2-1; no firm D call. Looked up from germline, CDR1 is SEHNR and CDR2 is FQNEAQ (reference sequence). The V end lost 4 bases, the J end lost 12 bases, and 13 bases lay between the germline ends. The CDR3 has 12 residues. As DNA, the CDR3 is TGTGCCAGCAGCTCCTCCCACCTAGGGCAGTTCTTC. Its translation: CASSSSHLGQFF.

The chain is built from TRBV24-1 and TRBJ2-3, with a tentative D call TRBD2 (5 bases). Trimming removed 5 bases at V and 2 bases at J, with 16 bases between. The CDR3 is 16 residues long. Germline assignment: CDR1 KGHDR and CDR2 SFDVKD. In nucleotides, the CDR3 is TGTGCCACCAGTGGGCCGGGAAACCCCCCCACAGATACGCAGTATTTT. Encoded protein: CATSGPGNPPTDTQYF.

This clonotype was seen only a few times. The chain recombines TRBV15 with TRBJ2-5, with D possibly matching TRBD1 (7 bases). The CDR3 runs 15 residues. CDR1 is LNHNV and CDR2 is YYDKDF in the germline V gene (reference sequence). V shed 5 bases and J shed 5 bases, with 18 bases lying between them. The CDR3 DNA follows: TGTGCCACCAGCCCCGGGAGACAGGGAGGTGAGACCCAGTACTTC. It codes for CATSPGRQGGETQYF.

This clonotype has just a few counts. V and J are TRBV14 and TRBJ2-1; D possibly corresponds to TRBD2 (6 bases). Germline lookup yields CDR1 SGHDN and CDR2 FVKESK. The CDR3 spans 12 residues. The germline V and J ends were trimmed by 1 base and 13 bases, with 11 bases remaining between them. The CDR3 loop reads CASSQASGGQFF. DNA for the CDR3: TGTGCCAGCAGCCAAGCCTCCGGGGGTCAGTTCTTC. The full variable domain, completed using reference TRBV14 and TRBJ2-1, is EAGVTQFPSHSVIEKGQTVTLRCDPISGHDNLYWYRRVMGKEIKFLLHFVKESKQDESGMPNNRFLAERTGGTYSTLKVQPAELEDSGVYFCASSQASGGQFFGPGTRLTVL.

This clonotype was counted only a few times. V gene TRBV19 combines with J gene TRBJ2-1; the D call may be TRBD1 or TRBD2 (5 bases each). Germline V gene lookup returns CDR1 LNHDA and CDR2 SQIVND (reference sequence). The CDR3 has 15 amino acids. The V gene lost 3 bases and the J gene lost 4 bases, with 13 bases spanning the gap. CDR3 protein: CASSMRGPTYNEQFF. Here the CDR3 DNA reads TGTGCCAGTAGTATGAGGGGTCCGACTTACAATGAGCAGTTCTTC.

The V gene is TRBV10-3, the J gene TRBJ2-6; D remains unclear. Germline CDR1 ENHRY, CDR2 SYGVKD. V lost 4 bases, J lost 1 base, and 14 bases lay in between. The length of the CDR3 is 17 residues. CDR3 sequence (DNA): TGTGCCATCAGTGGGCAGCCTAAAACGTCTGGGGCCAACGTCCTGACTTTC. This encodes CAISGQPKTSGANVLTF.

The chain combines TRBV18 with TRBJ1-3; possible D gene TRBD1, 6 bases. This CDR3 has 16 residues. Germline V gene sequence: CDR1 KGHSH, CDR2 LQKENI. V lost 3 bases and J 2 bases, leaving 14 bases between the germline ends. The CDR3 spells CASSPTGGGTGNTIYF. CDR3 nucleotides: TGTGCCAGCTCACCGACCGGAGGGGGAACTGGAAACACCATATATTTT.

The chain uses TRBV28 and TRBJ2-7; TRBD2 agrees at 7 bases. The V segment lost 5 bases and the J segment 6 bases; nucleotides outside the gene matches: 10. Germline CDR1 is MDHEN and CDR2 is SYDVKM. The CDR3 has 14 amino acids. The CDR3 nucleotides read TGTGCCAGCAGTACGTGGGGGGAGGGCGGCGAGCAGTACTTC. Its protein is CASSTWGEGGEQYF. The whole variable domain, filled in from reference TRBV28 and TRBJ2-7, reads DVKVTQSSRYLVKRTGEKVFLECVQDMDHENMFWYRQDPGLGLRLIYFSYDVKMKEKGDIPEGYSVSREKKERFSLILESASTNQTSMYLCASSTWGEGGEQYFGPGTRLTVT.

In DNA form, the CDR3 reads TGTGCCAGCAGTCGCCGACTAGCGGGAATAGAAGATACGCAGTATTTT. Protein sequence: CASSRRLAGIEDTQYF. The gene calls are TRBV6-1 and TRBJ2-3, with TRBD2 matching 11 bases. The CDR3 totals 16 residues. Trimming took 5 bases from V and 5 from J; bases not matched to a gene: 9. CDR1 MNHNS and CDR2 SASEGT come from the germline V gene.

This clonotype was picked up a small number of times. The chain links TRBV24-1 to TRBJ2-4; 12 bases line up with TRBD1. Germline CDR1 KGHDR, CDR2 SFDVKD. Losses at the gene ends were 4 bases for V and 4 bases for J; bases not matched to a gene: 7. CDR3 length: 17 amino acids. The CDR3 sequence is CATSESGQGALKNIQYF. CDR3 sequence (DNA): TGTGCCACCAGTGAATCGGGACAGGGGGCTTTGAAAAACATTCAGTACTTC.

The chain joins TRBV7-2 to TRBJ2-7, with TRBD1 matching over 7 bases. The CDR3 consists of 14 residues. With 0 bases clipped from V and 4 bases from J, the junction kept 3 bases outside the gene matches. Germline V CDR1 and CDR2: SGHTA, FQGNSA. CDR3 region: CASSLASDRYEQYF. In DNA form, the CDR3 reads TGTGCCAGCAGCTTAGCGTCGGACAGGTACGAGCAGTACTTC. Drawing the rest from reference TRBV7-2 and TRBJ2-7, the complete variable domain is GAGVSQSPSNKVTEKGKDVELRCDPISGHTALYWYRQSLGQGLEFLIYFQGNSAPDKSGLPSDRFSAERTGGSVSTLTIQRTQQEDSAVYLCASSLASDRYEQYFGPGTRLTVT.